The rows below give T cell receptor beta chains drawn from one sample of a study of T cell responses to AZD1222 COVID-19 vaccine. The data were produced by immunoSEQ multiplex PCR, yet TCRdb's version contains in-frame clones alone and is incomplete. The sample records about 97,000 clones, around nine tenths being singletons. Sequencing was performed on peripheral blood, taken on day 0 of AZD1222 vaccination. The receptors were gathered from an adult in good health. The CDR3 runs from the conserved cysteine through the conserved F or W. A D gene is named only where the DNA matches it firmly. A clone size is listed for some rows: how often the clone was seen (once, few, many), or a class if it is expanded.

D: .
size: .
J: TRBJ2-2
length: 13
V: TRBV6-5
CDR3: CASSRDHTGELFF
DNA: TGTGCCAGCAGCCGGGATCACACCGGGGAGCTGTTTTTT

D: .
size: .
J: TRBJ1-2
length: 14
V: TRBV6-5
CDR3: CASSPRGATYGYTF
DNA: TGTGCCAGCAGCCCAAGGGGGGCTACCTATGGCTACACCTTC

D: .
size: .
J: TRBJ1-3
length: 15
V: TRBV4-3
CDR3: CASSQYWGSGNTIYF
DNA: TGCGCCAGCAGCCAGTATTGGGGCTCTGGAAACACCATATATTTT

D: TRBD1
size: .
J: TRBJ2-7
length: 13
V: TRBV18
CDR3: CASSGDRESEQYF
DNA: TGTGCCAGCTCTGGGGACAGGGAAAGCGAGCAGTACTTC

D: .
size: .
J: TRBJ1-4
length: 14
V: TRBV7-2
CDR3: CASSLGGVNEKLFF
DNA: TGTGCCAGCAGCTTAGGGGGTGTTAATGAAAAACTGTTTTTT

D: .
size: .
J: TRBJ1-6
length: 15
V: TRBV5-1
CDR3: CASSLAAGLNSPLHF
DNA: TGCGCCAGCAGCTTGGCAGCAGGGCTTAATTCACCCCTCCACTTT

D: .
size: .
J: TRBJ1-2
length: 15
V: TRBV7-2
CDR3: CASSLGQTYNYGYTF
DNA: TGTGCCAGCAGCTTAGGACAGACCTATAACTATGGCTACACCTTC

D: .
size: .
J: TRBJ1-6
length: 14
V: TRBV7-2
CDR3: CASSPGILGSPLHF
DNA: TGTGCCAGCAGCCCGGGGATTCTCGGGTCACCCCTCCACTTT

D: .
size: .
J: TRBJ2-1
length: 14
V: TRBV11-1
CDR3: CASSLVLGGNEQFF
DNA: TGTGCCAGCAGCTTAGTACTCGGGGGCAATGAGCAGTTCTTC

D: .
size: .
J: TRBJ2-5
length: 13
V: TRBV18
CDR3: CASSAANRETQYF
DNA: TGTGCCAGCTCAGCAGCCAACCGAGAGACCCAGTACTTC

D: TRBD1
size: .
J: TRBJ1-5
length: 15
V: TRBV19
CDR3: CASSAAGGAGQPQHF
DNA: TGTGCCAGTAGTGCCGCAGGGGGCGCAGGTCAGCCCCAGCATTTT

D: .
size: .
J: TRBJ1-2
length: 13
V: TRBV28
CDR3: CASSLSVTGGYTF
DNA: TGTGCCAGCAGCCTTTCTGTGACAGGTGGCTACACCTTC

D: TRBD2
size: .
J: TRBJ2-1
length: 15
V: TRBV2
CDR3: CASRERLADYNEQFF
DNA: TGTGCCAGCAGGGAAAGACTAGCGGATTACAATGAGCAGTTCTTC

D: .
size: .
J: TRBJ2-7
length: 15
V: TRBV25-1
CDR3: CASRGTGPSSYEQYF
DNA: TGTGCCAGCAGAGGAACAGGACCCTCTTCCTACGAGCAGTACTTC

D: .
size: .
J: TRBJ1-3
length: 13
V: TRBV7-8
CDR3: CASSLIGENTIYF
DNA: TGTGCCAGCAGCTTAATAGGGGAAAACACCATATATTTT

D: TRBD1
size: .
J: TRBJ2-6
length: 17
V: TRBV7-2
CDR3: CASSLSTGTSGANVLTF
DNA: TGTGCCAGCAGCTTATCGACAGGGACATCTGGGGCCAACGTCCTGACTTTC

D: .
size: few
J: TRBJ1-4
length: 15
V: TRBV30
CDR3: CAWSPRSDSGEKLFF
DNA: TGTGCCTGGAGTCCCCGCTCGGACAGTGGCGAAAAACTGTTTTTT

D: .
size: .
J: TRBJ2-3
length: 15
V: TRBV6-2/TRBV6-3
CDR3: CASSYGGGGTDTQYF
DNA: TGTGCCAGCAGTTACGGAGGGGGAGGCACAGATACGCAGTATTTT

D: .
size: .
J: TRBJ2-1
length: 15
V: TRBV7-2
CDR3: CASSSTAGGYNEQFF
DNA: TGTGCCAGCAGCTCAACCGCAGGAGGGTACAATGAGCAGTTCTTC

D: .
size: .
J: TRBJ1-1
length: 16
V: TRBV4-3
CDR3: CASSQDLRSLNTEAFF
DNA: TGCGCCAGCAGCCAAGATCTTAGGAGTCTGAACACTGAAGCTTTCTTT

D: TRBD1
size: .
J: TRBJ1-4
length: 14
V: TRBV6-5
CDR3: CASSYGTGPEKLFF
DNA: TGTGCCAGCAGTTATGGGACAGGGCCTGAAAAACTGTTTTTT

D: TRBD1
size: .
J: TRBJ1-5
length: 15
V: TRBV5-4
CDR3: CASSSDSGGNQPQHF
DNA: TGTGCCAGCAGCTCGGACTCAGGGGGGAATCAGCCCCAGCATTTT

D: .
size: once
J: TRBJ2-7
length: 13
V: TRBV5-1
CDR3: CASSYPQGAEQYF
DNA: TGCGCCAGCAGCTATCCTCAGGGTGCCGAGCAGTACTTC

D: TRBD1
size: .
J: TRBJ1-4
length: 15
V: TRBV23-1
CDR3: CASSQSTGTNEKLFF
DNA: TGCGCCAGCAGTCAATCGACAGGGACTAATGAAAAACTGTTTTTT

D: TRBD1
size: .
J: TRBJ1-2
length: 16
V: TRBV5-1
CDR3: CASSLDPRDRGHGYTF
DNA: TGCGCCAGCAGCTTAGACCCCCGGGACAGGGGACATGGCTACACCTTC

D: .
size: .
J: TRBJ1-5
length: 15
V: TRBV27
CDR3: CASRPGTSRNQPQHF
DNA: TGTGCCAGCAGACCGGGGACATCCCGCAATCAGCCCCAGCATTTT

D: TRBD1
size: .
J: TRBJ1-3
length: 15
V: TRBV30
CDR3: CAWSPGQVSGNTIYF
DNA: TGTGCCTGGAGTCCGGGACAGGTTTCTGGAAACACCATATATTTT

D: .
size: once
J: TRBJ1-4
length: 14
V: TRBV5-4
CDR3: CASSFPGKGEKLFF
DNA: TGTGCCAGCAGCTTTCCAGGCAAGGGTGAAAAACTGTTTTTT

D: .
size: .
J: TRBJ2-7
length: 12
V: TRBV2
CDR3: CASSGTRYEQYF
DNA: TGTGCCAGCAGCGGTACCCGGTACGAGCAGTACTTC

D: .
size: .
J: TRBJ1-1
length: 15
V: TRBV5-1
CDR3: CASSSQGRANTEAFF
DNA: TGCGCCAGCAGCTCCCAGGGAAGGGCGAACACTGAAGCTTTCTTT

D: .
size: .
J: TRBJ1-2
length: 15
V: TRBV2
CDR3: CASSEGDPSLYGYTF
DNA: TGTGCCAGCAGTGAAGGAGACCCCTCCCTTTATGGCTACACCTTC

D: TRBD1
size: few
J: TRBJ1-4
length: 14
V: TRBV7-2
CDR3: CASSGRGTGEKLFF
DNA: TGTGCCAGCAGCGGTCGGGGGACAGGGGAAAAACTGTTTTTT

D: TRBD1
size: .
J: TRBJ1-3
length: 14
V: TRBV11-3
CDR3: CASKDRSSGNTIYF
DNA: TGTGCCAGCAAGGACAGGAGCTCTGGAAACACCATATATTTT

D: .
size: .
J: TRBJ1-3
length: 14
V: TRBV5-5
CDR3: CASSSRASGNTIYF
DNA: TGTGCCAGCAGCTCCCGGGCGTCTGGAAACACCATATATTTT

D: .
size: .
J: TRBJ1-4
length: 15
V: TRBV30
CDR3: CAWSGRYGREEKLFF
DNA: TGTGCCTGGAGTGGTCGGTACGGGCGGGAAGAAAAACTGTTTTTT

D: .
size: .
J: TRBJ1-2
length: 14
V: TRBV3-1/TRBV3-2
CDR3: CASSQGRNSWGYTF
DNA: TGTGCCAGCAGCCAGGGCAGGAATAGCTGGGGCTACACCTTC

D: TRBD1
size: few
J: TRBJ1-2
length: 16
V: TRBV6-2/TRBV6-3
CDR3: CASSYSGTGHNYGYTF
DNA: TGTGCCAGCAGTTACTCGGGGACAGGACATAACTATGGCTACACCTTC

D: .
size: .
J: TRBJ2-1
length: 13
V: TRBV30
CDR3: CAWSPDGGREQFF
DNA: TGTGCCTGGAGTCCCGATGGGGGTCGGGAGCAGTTCTTC

D: .
size: .
J: TRBJ2-1
length: 13
V: TRBV28
CDR3: CASSLAGMEAQFF
DNA: TGTGCCAGCAGCTTAGCTGGAATGGAGGCGCAGTTCTTC

D: .
size: .
J: TRBJ1-6
length: 17
V: TRBV6-1
CDR3: CASSEDPGTTYNSPLHF
DNA: TGTGCCAGCAGTGAAGACCCCGGGACAACATATAATTCACCCCTCCACTTT

D: TRBD2
size: .
J: TRBJ2-5
length: 14
V: TRBV3-1/TRBV3-2
CDR3: CASSPPGGRETQYF
DNA: TGTGCCAGCAGCCCCCCGGGGGGAAGGGAGACCCAGTACTTC

D: TRBD2
size: .
J: TRBJ2-5
length: 15
V: TRBV9
CDR3: CASSVVFGRGETQYF
DNA: TGTGCCAGCAGCGTAGTGTTCGGGAGGGGAGAGACCCAGTACTTC

D: TRBD1
size: .
J: TRBJ1-5
length: 14
V: TRBV6-2/TRBV6-3
CDR3: CASSWGTGNQPQHF
DNA: TGTGCCAGCAGTTGGGGGACAGGGAATCAGCCCCAGCATTTT

D: TRBD1
size: .
J: TRBJ2-7
length: 14
V: TRBV11-2
CDR3: CASSLRTGGYEQYF
DNA: TGTGCCAGCAGCCTGAGGACAGGGGGCTACGAGCAGTACTTC

D: TRBD2
size: .
J: TRBJ2-5
length: 17
V: TRBV3-1/TRBV3-2
CDR3: CASSQAGLAGVWETQYF
DNA: TGTGCCAGCAGCCAAGCGGGACTAGCGGGGGTTTGGGAGACCCAGTACTTC

D: TRBD1
size: .
J: TRBJ2-4
length: 14
V: TRBV2
CDR3: CASKQGAAKNIQYF
DNA: TGTGCCAGCAAACAGGGGGCAGCCAAAAACATTCAGTACTTC

D: .
size: .
J: TRBJ1-1
length: 15
V: TRBV7-9
CDR3: CASSLGSVLDTEAFF
DNA: TGTGCCAGCAGCTTAGGGTCAGTCCTGGACACTGAAGCTTTCTTT

D: TRBD1
size: .
J: TRBJ1-5
length: 15
V: TRBV19
CDR3: CASRETGGYNQPQHF
DNA: TGTGCCAGTAGAGAGACAGGGGGATACAATCAGCCCCAGCATTTT

D: .
size: .
J: TRBJ1-1
length: 14
V: TRBV7-8
CDR3: CASSLSGSNTEAFF
DNA: TGTGCCAGCAGCTTATCGGGGTCTAACACTGAAGCTTTCTTT

D: .
size: .
J: TRBJ1-4
length: 14
V: TRBV19
CDR3: CASSPRATNEKLFF
DNA: TGTGCCAGTAGCCCCCGTGCAACTAATGAAAAACTGTTTTTT

D: TRBD2
size: .
J: TRBJ2-1
length: 15
V: TRBV5-4
CDR3: CASRLAGGGEDEQFF
DNA: TGTGCCAGCAGGCTAGCGGGGGGCGGAGAGGATGAGCAGTTCTTC

D: .
size: .
J: TRBJ1-2
length: 13
V: TRBV6-5
CDR3: CASTGTTNYGYTF
DNA: TGTGCCAGCACCGGGACAACGAACTATGGCTACACCTTC

D: .
size: .
J: TRBJ1-2
length: 13
V: TRBV5-1
CDR3: CASTRGGERGYTF
DNA: TGCGCCAGCACCCGAGGAGGGGAACGAGGCTACACCTTC